Sequencing of this TCR beta chain was carried out in a study of blood T cell repertoires in COVID-19. The CDR3 runs 18 residues. Germline assignment: CDR1 LGHNA and CDR2 YSLEER. The junction had 10 bases not matched to a gene; V was cut back by 0 bases and J by 5 bases. Per the study methods: Quantification of nucleated cells was approximated via reference gene primer amplification. Assay: immunoSEQ multiplex PCR; the TCRdb copy retains only in-frame clones and omits some. V and J calls and clone size come straight from that table; D and trimming were deduced from the DNA. The sample lists about 250,000 clones, roughly 86% occurring once.

Sequences were obtained from peripheral blood. The chain combines TRBV4-3 with TRBJ1-6, with 7 bases identical to TRBD1. The TCR was taken from a woman between 55 and 75 years old who had recovered from COVID-19. The CDR3 nucleotides are TGCGCCAGCAGCCAAGAGCGGCAGGGGGTCTATAATAATTCACCCCTCCACTTT. Amino acids: CASSQERQGVYNNSPLHF.